Below, one T cell receptor (beta chain) is given with its context. The CDR3 consists of 15 residues. V lost 4 bases and J lost 2; bases outside the gene matches: 6. Germline V CDR1 and CDR2: MDHEN, SYDVKM. The source of the sample is a study of cytomegalovirus exposure and HLA in healthy donors. A multiplex PCR was run with 60 Vbeta primers and 13 Jbeta primers. The method was immunoSEQ multiplex PCR; TCRdb's version includes in-frame clones alone and lacks a portion of them. The sample has 110,000 to 150,000 clones; roughly 80% are singletons. The clonotype comes from a female donor in good health and CMV-seronegative. The sample taken for sequencing was PBMCs. The chain has TRBV28 and TRBJ2-7; TRBD1 matches 9 bases. CDR3 sequence (DNA): TGTGCCAGCAGTTCCCGGGACAGGGTAGCCTACGAGCAGTACTTC. Translating gives CASSSRDRVAYEQYF.